This TCR beta chain was profiled in a study of OX40 agonist ivuxolimab in advanced cancers. Trimming left V 7 bases short and J 0 bases short, with 9 bases between. The CDR3 spans 14 residues. Germline-derived CDR1 and CDR2 are MDHEN and SYDVKM. The assay was immunoSEQ multiplex PCR, and TCRdb's table has in-frame clones only and misses some. The table includes nearly 65,000 clones, roughly nine tenths detected once. The source of this sequence is an adult with an advanced solid tumor such as melanoma, head and neck, liver or kidney cancer. The chain joins TRBV28 to TRBJ1-4; D gene uncertain. Source: CD4+ or CD8+ T cells sorted from blood, taken in a trial of the OX40 agonist ivuxolimab. The CDR3 region has the DNA TGTGCCAGCAAGAGGACTGCAACTAATGAAAAACTGTTTTTT. Protein: CASKRTATNEKLFF.